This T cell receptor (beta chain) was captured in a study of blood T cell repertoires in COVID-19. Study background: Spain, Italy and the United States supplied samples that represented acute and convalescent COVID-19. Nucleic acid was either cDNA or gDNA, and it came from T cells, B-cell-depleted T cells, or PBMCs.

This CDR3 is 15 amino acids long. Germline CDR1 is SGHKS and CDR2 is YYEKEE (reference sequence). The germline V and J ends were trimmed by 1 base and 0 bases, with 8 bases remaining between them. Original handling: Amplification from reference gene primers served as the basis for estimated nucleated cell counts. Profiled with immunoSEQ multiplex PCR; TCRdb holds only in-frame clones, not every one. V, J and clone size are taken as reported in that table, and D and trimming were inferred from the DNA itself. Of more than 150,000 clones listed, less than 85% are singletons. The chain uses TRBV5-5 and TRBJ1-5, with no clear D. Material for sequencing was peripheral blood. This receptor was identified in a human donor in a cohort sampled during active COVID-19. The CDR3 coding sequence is TGTGCCAGCAGCTTGAGTCCAGGTAGCAATCAGCCCCAGCATTTT. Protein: CASSLSPGSNQPQHF.